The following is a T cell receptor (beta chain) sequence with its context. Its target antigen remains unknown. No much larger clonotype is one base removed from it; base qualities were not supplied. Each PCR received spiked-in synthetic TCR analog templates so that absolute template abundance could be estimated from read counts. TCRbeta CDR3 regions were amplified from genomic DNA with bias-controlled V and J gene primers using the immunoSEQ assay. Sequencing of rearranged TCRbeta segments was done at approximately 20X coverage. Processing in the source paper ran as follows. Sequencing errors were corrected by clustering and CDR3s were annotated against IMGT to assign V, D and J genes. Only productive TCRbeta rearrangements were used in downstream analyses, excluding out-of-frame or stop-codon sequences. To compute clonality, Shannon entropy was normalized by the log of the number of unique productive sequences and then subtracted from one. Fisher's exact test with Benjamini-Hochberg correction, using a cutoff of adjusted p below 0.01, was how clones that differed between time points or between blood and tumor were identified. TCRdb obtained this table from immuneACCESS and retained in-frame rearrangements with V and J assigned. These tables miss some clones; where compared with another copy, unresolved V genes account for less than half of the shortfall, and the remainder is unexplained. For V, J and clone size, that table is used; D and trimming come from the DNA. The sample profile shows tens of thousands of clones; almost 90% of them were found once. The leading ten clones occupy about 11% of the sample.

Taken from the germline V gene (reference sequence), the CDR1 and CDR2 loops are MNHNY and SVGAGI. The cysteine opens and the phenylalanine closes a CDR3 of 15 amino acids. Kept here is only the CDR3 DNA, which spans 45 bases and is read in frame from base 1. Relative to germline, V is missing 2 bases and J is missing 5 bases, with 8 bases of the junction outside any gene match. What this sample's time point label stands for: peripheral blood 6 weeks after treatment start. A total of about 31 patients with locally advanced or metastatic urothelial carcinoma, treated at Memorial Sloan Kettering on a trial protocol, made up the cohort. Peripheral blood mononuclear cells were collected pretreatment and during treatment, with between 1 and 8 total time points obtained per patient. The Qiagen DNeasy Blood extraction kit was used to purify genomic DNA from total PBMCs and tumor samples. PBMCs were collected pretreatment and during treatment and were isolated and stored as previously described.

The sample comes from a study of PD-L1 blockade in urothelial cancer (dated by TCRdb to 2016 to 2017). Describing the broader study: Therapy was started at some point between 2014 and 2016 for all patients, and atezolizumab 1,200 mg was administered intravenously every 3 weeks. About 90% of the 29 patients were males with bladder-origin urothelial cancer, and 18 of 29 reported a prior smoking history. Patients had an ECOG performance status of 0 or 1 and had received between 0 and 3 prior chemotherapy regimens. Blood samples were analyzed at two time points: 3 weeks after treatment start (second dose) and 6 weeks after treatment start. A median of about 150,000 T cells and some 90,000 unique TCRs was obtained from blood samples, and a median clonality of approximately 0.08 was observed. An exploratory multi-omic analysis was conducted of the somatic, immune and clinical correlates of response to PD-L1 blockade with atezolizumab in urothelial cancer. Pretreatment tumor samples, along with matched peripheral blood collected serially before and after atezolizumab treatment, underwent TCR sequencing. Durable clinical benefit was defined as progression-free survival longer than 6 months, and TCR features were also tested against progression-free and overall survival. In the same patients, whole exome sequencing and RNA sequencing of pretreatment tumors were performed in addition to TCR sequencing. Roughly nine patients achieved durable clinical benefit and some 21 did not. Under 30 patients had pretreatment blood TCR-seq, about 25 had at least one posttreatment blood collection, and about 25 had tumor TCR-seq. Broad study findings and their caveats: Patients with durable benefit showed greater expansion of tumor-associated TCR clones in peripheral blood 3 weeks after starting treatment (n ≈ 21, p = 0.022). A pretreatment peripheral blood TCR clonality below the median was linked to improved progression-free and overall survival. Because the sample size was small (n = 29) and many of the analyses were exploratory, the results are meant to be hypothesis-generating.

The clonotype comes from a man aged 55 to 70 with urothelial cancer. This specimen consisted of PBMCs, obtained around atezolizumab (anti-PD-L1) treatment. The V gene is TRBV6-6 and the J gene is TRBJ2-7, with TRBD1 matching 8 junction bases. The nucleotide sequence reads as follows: TGTGCCAGCAGTTACCCAGGGGGCGCCAAAAACGAGCAGTACTTC. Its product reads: CASSYPGGAKNEQYF.